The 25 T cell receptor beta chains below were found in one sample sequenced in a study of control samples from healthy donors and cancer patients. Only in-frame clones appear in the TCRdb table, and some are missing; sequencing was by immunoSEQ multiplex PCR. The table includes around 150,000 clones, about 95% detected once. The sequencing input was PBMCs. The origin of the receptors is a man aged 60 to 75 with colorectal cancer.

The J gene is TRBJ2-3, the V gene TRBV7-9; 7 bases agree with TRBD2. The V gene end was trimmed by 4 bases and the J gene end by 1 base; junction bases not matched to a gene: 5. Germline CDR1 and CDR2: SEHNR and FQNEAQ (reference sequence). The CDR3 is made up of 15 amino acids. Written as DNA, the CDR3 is TGTGCCAGCAGCTCTGGGGACTATCGCACAGATACGCAGTATTTT. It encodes CASSSGDYRTDTQYF.

This CDR3 reads CSVAGQGATNEKLFF. The CDR3 bases are TGCAGCGTTGCTGGACAGGGGGCGACTAATGAAAAACTGTTTTTT. This chain joins TRBV29-1 and TRBJ1-4, with 11 positions matching TRBD1. This CDR3 is built from 15 residues. V was clipped by 4 bases and J by 2 bases; unmatched bases: 3. Germline lookup yields CDR1 SQVTM and CDR2 ANQGSEA.

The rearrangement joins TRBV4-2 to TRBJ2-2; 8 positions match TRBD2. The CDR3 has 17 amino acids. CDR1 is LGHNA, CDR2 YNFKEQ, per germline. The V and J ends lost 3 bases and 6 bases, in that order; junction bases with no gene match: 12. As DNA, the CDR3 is TGTGCCAGCAGCCAGCGAGGGAGGAGCGGGGGTCCCGGGGAGCTGTTTTTT. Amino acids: CASSQRGRSGGPGELFF.

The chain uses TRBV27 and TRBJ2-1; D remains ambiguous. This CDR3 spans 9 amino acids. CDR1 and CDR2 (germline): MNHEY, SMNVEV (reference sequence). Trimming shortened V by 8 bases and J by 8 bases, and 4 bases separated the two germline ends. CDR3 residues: CASGYEQFF. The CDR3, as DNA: TGTGCCAGCGGCTATGAGCAGTTCTTC.

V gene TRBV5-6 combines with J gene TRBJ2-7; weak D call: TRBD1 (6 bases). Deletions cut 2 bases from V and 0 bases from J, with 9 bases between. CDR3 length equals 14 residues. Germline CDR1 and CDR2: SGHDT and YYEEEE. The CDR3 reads CASSFRGGSYEQYF. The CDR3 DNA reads TGTGCCAGCAGCTTTCGAGGGGGCTCCTACGAGCAGTACTTC. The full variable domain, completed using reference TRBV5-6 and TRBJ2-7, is DAGVTQSPTHLIKTRGQQVTLRCSPKSGHDTVSWYQQALGQGPQFIFQYYEEEERQRGNFPDRFSGHQFPNYSSELNVNALLLGDSALYLCASSFRGGSYEQYFGPGTRLTVT.

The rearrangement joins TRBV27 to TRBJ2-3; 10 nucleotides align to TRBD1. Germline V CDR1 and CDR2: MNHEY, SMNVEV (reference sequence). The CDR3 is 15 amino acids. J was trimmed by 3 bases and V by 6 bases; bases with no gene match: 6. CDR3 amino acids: CASRSGTGVTDTQYF. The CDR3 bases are TGTGCCAGCAGATCCGGGACAGGGGTTACAGATACGCAGTATTTT.

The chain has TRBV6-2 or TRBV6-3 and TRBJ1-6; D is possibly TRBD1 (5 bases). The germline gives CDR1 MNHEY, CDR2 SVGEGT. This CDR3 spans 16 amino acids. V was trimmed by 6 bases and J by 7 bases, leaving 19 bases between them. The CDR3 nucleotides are TGTGCCAGCAGCCCTTTGGGTGGCAGGGTAAATTCACCCCTCCACTTT. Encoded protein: CASSPLGGRVNSPLHF.

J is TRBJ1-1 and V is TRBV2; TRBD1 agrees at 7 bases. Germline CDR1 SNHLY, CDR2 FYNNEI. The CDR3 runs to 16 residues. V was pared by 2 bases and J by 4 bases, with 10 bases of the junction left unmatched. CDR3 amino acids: CASSEMRGPGFTEAFF. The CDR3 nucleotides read TGTGCCAGCAGTGAAATGAGGGGGCCAGGTTTCACTGAAGCTTTCTTT.

The CDR3 nucleotides are TGTGCCACCAGTGATAGTATTAGCACAGATACGCAGTATTTT. It yields the protein CATSDSISTDTQYF. The chain combines TRBV24-1 with TRBJ2-3, with D hard to call. V shed 3 bases and J shed 0 bases, with 6 bases lying between them. The CDR3 sequence is 14 residues long. In germline, CDR1 is KGHDR, CDR2 SFDVKD.

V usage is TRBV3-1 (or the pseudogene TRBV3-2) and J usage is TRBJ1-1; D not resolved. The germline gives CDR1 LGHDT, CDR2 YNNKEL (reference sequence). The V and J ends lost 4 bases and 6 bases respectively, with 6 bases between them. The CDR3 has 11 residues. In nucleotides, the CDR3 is TGTGCCAGCAGCCTTCGTTCTGAAGCTTTCTTT. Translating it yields CASSLRSEAFF.

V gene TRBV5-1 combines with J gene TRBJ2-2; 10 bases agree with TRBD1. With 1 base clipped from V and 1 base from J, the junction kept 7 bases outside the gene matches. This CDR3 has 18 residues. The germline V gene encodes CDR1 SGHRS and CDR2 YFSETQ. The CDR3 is CASSLPGQGVLNTGELFF. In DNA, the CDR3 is TGCGCCAGCAGCTTGCCCGGACAGGGGGTTTTGAACACCGGGGAGCTGTTTTTT.

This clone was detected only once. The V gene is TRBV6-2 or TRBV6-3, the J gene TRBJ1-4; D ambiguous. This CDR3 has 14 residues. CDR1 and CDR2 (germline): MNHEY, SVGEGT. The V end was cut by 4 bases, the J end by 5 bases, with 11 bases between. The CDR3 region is CASSSADVNEKLFF. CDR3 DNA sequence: TGTGCCAGCAGTTCTGCGGATGTAAATGAAAAACTGTTTTTT.

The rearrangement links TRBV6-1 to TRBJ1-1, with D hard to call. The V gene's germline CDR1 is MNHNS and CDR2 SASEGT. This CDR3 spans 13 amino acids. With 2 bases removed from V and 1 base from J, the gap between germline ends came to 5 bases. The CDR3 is CASSEPRNTEAFF. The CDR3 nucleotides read TGTGCCAGCAGTGAACCCAGGAACACTGAAGCTTTCTTT.

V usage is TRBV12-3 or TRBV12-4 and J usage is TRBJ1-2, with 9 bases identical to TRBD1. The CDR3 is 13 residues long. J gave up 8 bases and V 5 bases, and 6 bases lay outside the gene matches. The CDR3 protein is CASSQQGALGYTF. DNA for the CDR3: TGTGCCAGCAGTCAACAGGGGGCGCTCGGCTACACCTTC.

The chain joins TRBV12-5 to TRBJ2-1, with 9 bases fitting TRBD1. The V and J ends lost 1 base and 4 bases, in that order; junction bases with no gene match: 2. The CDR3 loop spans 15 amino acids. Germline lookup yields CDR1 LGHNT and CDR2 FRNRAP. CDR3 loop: CASGLGDREYNEQFF. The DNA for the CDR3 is TGTGCTAGTGGTTTGGGGGACAGGGAATACAATGAGCAGTTCTTC.

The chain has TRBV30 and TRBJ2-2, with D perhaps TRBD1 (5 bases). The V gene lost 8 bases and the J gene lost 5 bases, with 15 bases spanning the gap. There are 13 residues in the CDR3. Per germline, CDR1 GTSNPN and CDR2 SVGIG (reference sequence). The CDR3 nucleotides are TGTGCCGCTGGCACAGGCGGTACCGGGGAGCTGTTTTTT. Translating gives CAAGTGGTGELFF.

CDR3 nucleotides: TGTGCCAGCAGCCAGCGCCCGCCCAATCAGGGGAACTATGGCTACACCTTC. Translation: CASSQRPPNQGNYGYTF. The V and J genes are TRBV3-1 (or the pseudogene TRBV3-2) and TRBJ1-2, with a possible D match to TRBD1 (6 bases). With 3 bases removed from V and 2 bases from J, the gap between germline ends came to 19 bases. The germline CDR1 and CDR2 sequences are LGHDT and YNNKEL (reference sequence). There are 17 residues in the CDR3.

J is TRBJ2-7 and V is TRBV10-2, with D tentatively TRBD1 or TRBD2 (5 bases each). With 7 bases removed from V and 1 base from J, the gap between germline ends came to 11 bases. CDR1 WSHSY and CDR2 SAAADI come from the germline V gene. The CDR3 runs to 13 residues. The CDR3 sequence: CASTRDGSYEQYF. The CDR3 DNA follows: TGCGCCAGCACCAGGGACGGATCCTACGAGCAGTACTTC.

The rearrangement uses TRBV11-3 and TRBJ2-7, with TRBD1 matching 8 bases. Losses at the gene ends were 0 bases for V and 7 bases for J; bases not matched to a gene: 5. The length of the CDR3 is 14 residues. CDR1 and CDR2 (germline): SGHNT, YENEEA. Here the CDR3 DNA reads TGTGCCAGCAGCTTAGAGACAGGGGAGGTAGAGCAGTACTTC. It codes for CASSLETGEVEQYF.

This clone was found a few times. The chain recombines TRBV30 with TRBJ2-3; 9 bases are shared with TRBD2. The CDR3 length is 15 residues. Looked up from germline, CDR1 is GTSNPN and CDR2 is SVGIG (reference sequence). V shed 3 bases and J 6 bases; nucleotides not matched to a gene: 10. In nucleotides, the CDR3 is TGTGCCTGGAGGAGCGGGGGGACCCCAGGGGATACGCAGTATTTT. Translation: CAWRSGGTPGDTQYF.

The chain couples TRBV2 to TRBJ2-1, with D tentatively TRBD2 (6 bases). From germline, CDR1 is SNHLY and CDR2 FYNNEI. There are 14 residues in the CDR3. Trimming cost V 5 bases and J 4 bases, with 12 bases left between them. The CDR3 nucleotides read TGTGCCAGCAGTCGAGTAGCGGAGTACAATGAGCAGTTCTTC. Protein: CASSRVAEYNEQFF. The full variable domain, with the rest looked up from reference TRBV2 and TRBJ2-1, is EPEVTQTPSHQVTQMGQEVILRCVPISNHLYFYWYRQILGQKVEFLVSFYNNEISEKSEIFDDQFSVERPDGSNFTLKIRSTKLEDSAMYFCASSRVAEYNEQFFGPGTRLTVL.

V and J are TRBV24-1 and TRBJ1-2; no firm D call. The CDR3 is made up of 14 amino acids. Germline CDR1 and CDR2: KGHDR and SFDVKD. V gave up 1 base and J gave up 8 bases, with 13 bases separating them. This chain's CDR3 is CATSDFRRQRGYTF. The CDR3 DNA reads TGTGCCACCAGTGATTTTCGGCGGCAGAGGGGCTACACCTTC.

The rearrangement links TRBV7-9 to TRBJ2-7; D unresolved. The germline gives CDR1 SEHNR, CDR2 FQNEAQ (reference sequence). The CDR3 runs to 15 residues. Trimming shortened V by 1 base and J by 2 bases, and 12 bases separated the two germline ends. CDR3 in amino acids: CASSLELPDTYEQYF. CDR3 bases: TGTGCCAGCAGCTTAGAATTACCCGATACCTACGAGCAGTACTTC.

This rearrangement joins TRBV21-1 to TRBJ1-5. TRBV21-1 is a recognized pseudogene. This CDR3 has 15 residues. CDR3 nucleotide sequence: TGTGCCAGCAGCAAATCGAGGATTAGCAATCAGCCCCAGCATTTT. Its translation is CASSKSRISNQPQHF.

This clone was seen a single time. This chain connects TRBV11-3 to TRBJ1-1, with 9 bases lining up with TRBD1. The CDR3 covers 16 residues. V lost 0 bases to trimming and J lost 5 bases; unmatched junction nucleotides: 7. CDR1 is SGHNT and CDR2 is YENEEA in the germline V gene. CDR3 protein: CASSLEGQGGRTEAFF. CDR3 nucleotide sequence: TGTGCCAGCAGCTTAGAGGGACAGGGAGGGAGAACTGAAGCTTTCTTT.